Listed here are 12 T cell receptor beta chains from one sample, sequenced in a study of T-cell reconstitution after alpha-beta-depleted transplantation in children. The library targeted TCRbeta and was prepared with unique molecular identifiers. TCRdb fed the PCR reads into MiXCR, producing one record per CDR3 protein. Found here are almost 500,000 distinct CDR3 sequences, 12% of them singletons; the top ten hold 5% to 6%. This specimen was PBMCs from the stem cell graft donor, taken from the stem cell graft. The receptors here all came from a human donor who donated a stem cell graft to a child with combined immunodeficiency.

The table lists this clonotype with a few counts. The chain combines TRBV14 with TRBJ2-1; D gene uncertain. The CDR3 spans 14 residues. CDR1 SGHDN and CDR2 FVKESK come from the germline V gene. V lost 0 bases, J lost 9 bases, and 12 bases lay in between. CDR3 region: CASSQDVVVGEQFF. For the CDR3, the DNA is TGTGCCAGCAGCCAAGATGTGGTCGTTGGTGAGCAGTTCTTC.

The rearrangement joins TRBV6-5 to TRBJ2-2, with 12 bases matching TRBD1. Germline-derived CDR1 and CDR2 are MNHEY and SVGAGI. After removal of 0 bases from V and 5 bases from J, the junction contained 4 bases not matched to a gene. This CDR3 has 17 residues. The CDR3 DNA is TGTGCCAGCAGTTACTCGGGGGACAGGGGGCGAACCGGGGAGCTGTTTTTT. Protein sequence: CASSYSGDRGRTGELFF.

This clonotype has ten or more counts. The rearrangement links TRBV6-1 to TRBJ2-1, with D possibly TRBD1 on 5 matching bases. Germline CDR1 MNHNS, CDR2 SASEGT. The CDR3 is 13 residues long. Deletions cut 6 bases from V and 5 bases from J, with 11 bases between. CDR3: CASSRAPNNEQFF. CDR3 coding DNA: TGTGCCAGCAGCAGGGCCCCAAACAATGAGCAGTTCTTC.

This clonotype has just a few counts. The chain links TRBV7-3 to TRBJ2-1; D gene ambiguous. V dropped 5 bases and J dropped 2 bases, with 19 bases sitting between them. The CDR3 is 17 residues long. Germline CDR1 SGHTA, CDR2 FQGTGA. CDR3 in DNA: TGTGCCAGCAGCGCCCTACCTATGGGCGGACCCTACAATGAGCAGTTCTTC. It yields the protein CASSALPMGGPYNEQFF.

A few counts support this clonotype. This chain links TRBV5-1 with TRBJ2-4, with unresolved D. In germline, CDR1 is SGHRS, CDR2 YFSETQ. V shed 0 bases and J shed 6 bases, with 13 bases lying between them. This CDR3 comprises 15 residues. CDR3 bases: TGCGCCAGCAGCTTGGTGTCCGGCCTGAGAAACATTCAGTACTTC. It is translated as CASSLVSGLRNIQYF.

The genes are TRBV12-3 or TRBV12-4 and TRBJ1-1; the D is unclear. This CDR3 is 14 amino acids long. V shed 6 bases and J shed 0 bases, with 11 bases lying between them. The CDR3 sequence: CASRADRVNTEAFF. CDR3 sequence (DNA): TGTGCCAGCAGAGCCGACCGAGTGAACACTGAAGCTTTCTTT.

In its sample, this clonotype ranks as medium-sized (0.01 to 0.1%). V is TRBV29-1 and J is TRBJ2-5, with unresolved D. Germline V lookup: CDR1 SQVTM, CDR2 ANQGSEA. V shed 0 bases and J shed 3 bases, with 8 bases lying between them. CDR3 length: 13 amino acids. The CDR3 DNA reads TGCAGCGTTGAAGAGGGCGGTGAAGAGACCCAGTACTTC. Residues: CSVEEGGEETQYF.

The chain recombines TRBV4-1 with TRBJ2-2; possibly TRBD2 for D (6 bases). CDR1 is MGHRA and CDR2 is YSYEKL in the germline V gene. The germline V and J ends were trimmed by 4 bases and 2 bases, with 14 bases remaining between them. There are 16 residues in the CDR3. The DNA for the CDR3 is TGCGCCAGCAGCCGAGCCCGTAGCGGTAACACCGGGGAGCTGTTTTTT. Translating it yields CASSRARSGNTGELFF.

This clonotype was detected many times. This chain links TRBV7-2 with TRBJ2-3, with 14 bases identical to TRBD2. V lost 5 bases to trimming and J lost 6 bases; unmatched junction nucleotides: 4. The germline V gene encodes CDR1 SGHTA and CDR2 FQGNSA. There are 15 residues in the CDR3. The CDR3 bases are TGTGCCAGCAGCCCTCGACTAGCGGGGGGGGATACGCAGTATTTT. Residues: CASSPRLAGGDTQYF. Variable domain in full (rest from reference TRBV7-2 and TRBJ2-3): GAGVSQSPSNKVTEKGKDVELRCDPISGHTALYWYRQSLGQGLEFLIYFQGNSAPDKSGLPSDRFSAERTGGSVSTLTIQRTQQEDSAVYLCASSPRLAGGDTQYFGPGTRLTVL.

The V gene is TRBV4-3, the J gene TRBJ2-5; perhaps D is TRBD1 or TRBD2 (5 bases each). CDR1 is LGHNA and CDR2 is YSLEER in the germline V gene. CDR3 length: 14 amino acids. V shed 3 bases and J shed 4 bases, with 12 bases lying between them. The CDR3 is CASSQVEGRETQYF. The CDR3 nucleotides are TGCGCCAGCAGCCAGGTCGAGGGGCGAGAGACCCAGTACTTC.

This clonotype was picked up many times. The genes are TRBV29-1 and TRBJ1-1, with D tentatively TRBD1 (6 bases). CDR3 size: 11 residues. V lost 3 bases and J lost 4, with 6 bases in between. Germline assignment: CDR1 SQVTM and CDR2 ANQGSEA. CDR3 protein: CSVDRGTEAFF. The CDR3 DNA reads TGCAGCGTTGACAGGGGCACTGAAGCTTTCTTT.

This clonotype was recorded many times. The rearrangement joins TRBV20-1 to TRBJ2-1, with D maybe TRBD1 (6 bases). There are 12 residues in the CDR3. Germline-derived CDR1 and CDR2 are DFQATT and SNEGSKA (reference sequence). V lost 4 bases, J lost 9 bases, and 13 bases lay in between. CDR3 sequence reads: CSAKVVGGEQFF. For the CDR3, the DNA is TGCAGTGCTAAAGTGGTAGGGGGTGAGCAGTTCTTC.